This TCR beta chain was identified in a study of blood T cell repertoires in COVID-19. Study at large: From the United States, Italy and Spain came samples of acute and convalescent COVID-19. Nucleic acid was either cDNA or gDNA, and it came from T cells, B-cell-depleted T cells, or PBMCs.

Trimming cost V 4 bases and J 7 bases; bases outside gene matches: 4. Germline V gives CDR1 LNHDA, CDR2 SQIVND (reference sequence). The CDR3 extends over 13 amino acids. Sequencing used immunoSEQ multiplex PCR; TCRdb keeps in-frame clones, though not all of them. The table lists 450,000 to 500,000 clones, approximately 85% of them singletons. The receptor was derived from a human donor in a cohort sampled during active COVID-19. The chain carries TRBV19 and TRBJ2-1; the match to TRBD2 covers 7 bases. Sample: peripheral blood. DNA of the CDR3: TGTGCCAGTAGTACCGGACTAGTTAATGAGCAGTTCTTC. This sequence encodes CASSTGLVNEQFF.